This is a list of T cell receptor beta chains from one sample in a study of neoadjuvant anti-PD-1 for oral cavity cancer. The table came from immunoSEQ multiplex PCR; TCRdb's copy has only in-frame clones and leaves some out. The table includes about 72,000 clones, about 83% detected once. Material: PBMCs, obtained before nivolumab (anti-PD-1) treatment. The receptors were gathered from a person aged 35 to 85 with oral cavity squamous cell carcinoma. CDR3s include the opening cysteine and the closing phenylalanine or tryptophan. A D gene is named only where the DNA matches it firmly. Size is omitted from some rows. Given values are once, few, many or a class for expanded clones.

TRBD2 | TRBJ2-7 | TRBV28 | - | CASSFNLAVLSYEQYF | TGTGCCAGCAGTTTTAATCTAGCGGTTCTCTCCTACGAGCAGTACTTC
- | TRBJ2-2 | TRBV6-1 | - | CASSGGTHTGELFF | TGTGCCAGCAGTGGTGGGACTCACACCGGGGAGCTGTTTTTT
- | TRBJ1-3 | TRBV5-1 | - | CASSLGDRGNTIYF | TGCGCCAGCAGCTTGGGGGACCGTGGAAACACCATATATTTT
TRBD1 | TRBJ1-1 | TRBV10-3 | - | CAISESLDREAFF | TGTGCCATCAGTGAGTCTTTGGACAGGGAAGCTTTCTTT
- | TRBJ2-3 | TRBV19 | - | CASRKGTDTQYF | TGTGCCAGTCGGAAGGGCACAGATACGCAGTATTTT
TRBD1 | TRBJ2-1 | TRBV5-4 | - | CASSTGGYNEQFF | TGTGCCAGCAGCACAGGGGGCTACAATGAGCAGTTCTTC
TRBD1 | TRBJ1-3 | TRBV15 | - | CATSRVTGTNTIYF | TGTGCCACCAGCAGAGTGACAGGGACGAACACCATATATTTT
- | TRBJ1-2 | TRBV7-8 | - | CASSLVRTVLSYGYTF | TGTGCCAGCAGCTTAGTAAGGACAGTCCTTTCCTATGGCTACACCTTC
TRBD2 | TRBJ2-1 | TRBV30 | - | CAWSGTSGRIHEQFF | TGTGCCTGGAGTGGGACTAGCGGGAGGATCCATGAGCAGTTCTTC
TRBD1 | TRBJ1-2 | TRBV30 | few | CAWRAAWGQGNYGYTF | TGTGCCTGGAGAGCAGCCTGGGGACAGGGGAACTATGGCTACACCTTC
- | TRBJ2-7 | TRBV11-2 | few | CASSLDGTAGEQYF | TGTGCCAGCAGCTTAGACGGGACCGCAGGCGAGCAGTACTTC
- | TRBJ1-2 | TRBV7-9 | - | CASSLEGRGFYYGYTF | TGTGCCAGCAGCTTAGAAGGAAGGGGATTCTATTATGGCTACACCTTC
TRBD1 | TRBJ1-5 | TRBV2 | - | CASTGQGHQPQHF | TGTGCCAGCACCGGACAGGGCCACCAGCCCCAGCATTTT
- | TRBJ2-6 | TRBV6-4 | - | CASSDDRSGANVLTF | TGTGCCAGCAGTGACGACAGATCTGGGGCCAACGTCCTGACTTTC
- | TRBJ1-5 | TRBV11-2 | - | CASSPTRGQLHQPQHF | TGTGCCAGCAGCCCCACCCGAGGACAGCTCCATCAGCCCCAGCATTTT
- | TRBJ1-6 | TRBV9 | - | CASSVAPHNSPLHF | TGTGCCAGCAGCGTCGCACCTCATAATTCACCCCTCCACTTT
- | TRBJ1-5 | TRBV9 | few | CASSASGNSNQPQHF | TGTGCCAGCAGCGCCTCAGGGAATAGCAATCAGCCCCAGCATTTT
- | TRBJ2-1 | TRBV9 | once | CASSVEGGRWDEQFF | TGTGCCAGCAGCGTAGAAGGTGGGAGGTGGGACGAGCAGTTCTTC
TRBD2 | TRBJ2-3 | TRBV4-2 | - | CASSTGLAGGPATDTQYF | TGTGCCAGCTCAACGGGACTAGCGGGAGGGCCGGCCACAGATACGCAGTATTTT
- | TRBJ1-2 | TRBV19 | - | CASSIFPAGWYGYTF | TGTGCCAGTAGTATTTTTCCGGCAGGGTGGTATGGCTACACCTTC
- | TRBJ1-2 | TRBV28 | - | CASSLGQTNYGYTF | TGTGCCAGCAGTTTGGGACAAACTAACTATGGCTACACCTTC
- | TRBJ1-2 | TRBV5-1 | - | CASSSDGATGNYTF | TGCGCCAGCAGCTCGGACGGAGCGACCGGGAACTACACCTTC
- | TRBJ2-3 | TRBV5-1 | once | CASSLGQTSTDTQYF | TGCGCCAGCAGCTTGGGTCAGACTAGCACAGATACGCAGTATTTT
TRBD1 | TRBJ2-7 | TRBV5-6 | - | CASSRGQGGYEQYF | TGTGCCAGCAGCCGTGGACAGGGAGGCTACGAGCAGTACTTC
- | TRBJ1-1 | TRBV5-1 | - | CASSLWGQGLDTEAFF | TGCGCCAGCAGCTTGTGGGGGCAGGGACTTGACACTGAAGCTTTCTTT
TRBD1 | TRBJ2-7 | TRBV6-1 | - | CASSEGTGTGGYEQYF | TGTGCCAGCAGTGAGGGAACCGGGACAGGGGGCTACGAGCAGTACTTC
TRBD2 | TRBJ2-5 | TRBV5-1 | - | CASSLSTSGQETQYF | TGCGCCAGCAGCTTGTCTACTAGCGGGCAAGAGACCCAGTACTTC
- | TRBJ1-2 | TRBV7-9 | - | CASSSTAVGFGYTF | TGTGCCAGCAGCTCAACCGCCGTGGGGTTTGGCTACACCTTC
- | TRBJ2-2 | TRBV7-8 | - | CASSRQYGGELFF | TGTGCCAGCAGCCGACAGTATGGCGGGGAGCTGTTTTTT
TRBD1 | TRBJ1-1 | TRBV30 | - | CAWSVMDRVSAEAFF | TGTGCCTGGAGTGTAATGGACAGGGTGAGTGCTGAAGCTTTCTTT
- | TRBJ2-7 | TRBV6-1 | - | CASSEQGVREQYF | TGTGCCAGCAGTGAGCAGGGTGTTCGCGAGCAGTACTTC
- | TRBJ1-2 | TRBV30 | - | CAWSVGEDGYTF | TGTGCCTGGAGTGTAGGGGAAGATGGCTACACCTTC
- | TRBJ2-5 | TRBV5-1 | once | CASSLSGPSSETQYF | TGCGCCAGCAGCTTGAGTGGGCCCAGCTCAGAGACCCAGTACTTC
TRBD2 | TRBJ2-3 | TRBV7-8 | - | CASSHMGLAGGPTDTQYF | TGTGCCAGCAGCCACATGGGACTAGCGGGGGGGCCCACAGATACGCAGTATTTT
TRBD1 | TRBJ1-5 | TRBV28 | once | CASSPTGGKVQPQHF | TGTGCCAGCAGTCCCACAGGGGGCAAAGTTCAGCCCCAGCATTTT
TRBD1 | TRBJ1-2 | TRBV5-8 | - | CASSFPGQGEYGYTF | TGTGCCAGCAGCTTCCCGGGACAGGGAGAATATGGCTACACCTTC
TRBD1 | TRBJ1-2 | TRBV14 | - | CASSLDRVTGYTF | TGTGCCAGCAGCCTCGACAGGGTAACTGGCTACACCTTC
- | TRBJ1-5 | TRBV6-4 | once | CASSPRGGIQPQHF | TGTGCCAGCAGTCCCCGGGGGGGAATTCAGCCCCAGCATTTT
TRBD2 | TRBJ2-2 | TRBV10-3 | few | CATGRTSGILVTGELFF | TGTGCCACCGGGAGGACTAGCGGGATTTTGGTCACCGGGGAGCTGTTTTTT
- | TRBJ1-2 | TRBV19 | few | CATGPPNYGYTF | TGTGCCACCGGACCGCCAAACTATGGCTACACCTTC
- | TRBJ2-1 | TRBV5-1 | - | CASYPINRDNEQFF | TGCGCCAGCTACCCGATAAACAGGGACAATGAGCAGTTCTTC
- | TRBJ1-1 | TRBV7-8 | - | CASSFLGGEAFF | TGTGCCAGCAGCTTCCTTGGGGGTGAAGCTTTCTTT
TRBD2 | TRBJ2-7 | TRBV6-6 | - | CASRIAGGLEQYF | TGTGCCAGCAGGATAGCGGGTGGTTTAGAGCAGTACTTC
- | TRBJ2-5 | TRBV25-1 | - | CASSERGETQYF | TGTGCCAGCAGTGAACGGGGGGAGACCCAGTACTTC
TRBD1 | TRBJ1-2 | TRBV10-3 | - | CAITRDRALVGYTF | TGTGCCATCACCCGGGACAGGGCGTTAGTTGGCTACACCTTC
- | TRBJ1-2 | TRBV6-5 | - | CASSFGGVSNYGYTF | TGTGCCAGCAGTTTCGGAGGGGTTTCTAACTATGGCTACACCTTC
TRBD2 | TRBJ2-3 | TRBV5-1 | - | CASSLSLAGADTQYF | TGCGCCAGCAGCTTGTCACTAGCGGGGGCAGATACGCAGTATTTT
- | TRBJ1-3 | TRBV10-3 | - | CAIREYSGNTIYF | TGTGCCATCAGGGAATACTCTGGAAACACCATATATTTT
- | TRBJ2-7 | TRBV15 | - | CATSSGGYLEIF | TGTGCCACCAGCAGTGGTGGTTACCTTGAAATTTTC
TRBD1 | TRBJ2-5 | TRBV6-6 | - | CASSYTLDRGGETQYF | TGTGCCAGCAGTTACACCCTGGACAGGGGAGGTGAGACCCAGTACTTC
- | TRBJ1-1 | TRBV29-1 | - | CSVDSNTEAFF | TGCAGCGTTGACAGCAACACTGAAGCTTTCTTT
- | TRBJ2-3 | TRBV29-1 | - | CSVATGTYTDTQYF | TGCAGCGTTGCGACAGGGACTTACACAGATACGCAGTATTTT
- | TRBJ1-5 | TRBV15 | - | CATSEGWADYNQPQHF | TGTGCCACCAGCGAGGGGTGGGCGGACTACAATCAGCCCCAGCATTTT
- | TRBJ1-1 | TRBV7-9 | - | CASSLGWDMNTEAFF | TGTGCCAGCAGCTTAGGGTGGGATATGAACACTGAAGCTTTCTTT
TRBD1 | TRBJ2-7 | TRBV7-8 | once | CASSSSSGTGFYEQYF | TGTGCCAGCAGCTCGTCGTCCGGGACAGGGTTCTACGAGCAGTACTTC
- | TRBJ2-2 | TRBV5-1 | - | CASSPRTRSAGELFF | TGCGCCAGCAGCCCCAGGACCCGTTCGGCCGGGGAGCTGTTTTTT
- | TRBJ2-7 | TRBV15 | - | CATSRDATFDEQYF | TGTGCCACCAGCAGAGATGCGACGTTTGACGAGCAGTACTTC
TRBD2 | TRBJ2-5 | TRBV6-1 | - | CASSEMASGVGEETQYF | TGTGCCAGCAGTGAAATGGCTAGCGGGGTGGGGGAGGAGACCCAGTACTTC